The 11 T cell receptor beta chains reported below all come from one sample, sequenced in a study of T cell changes during pregnancy in multiple sclerosis. Generated by immunoSEQ multiplex PCR, the TCRdb table keeps only in-frame clones and is missing some. The sample records 88,000 or so clones, about 92% being singletons. Specimen: peripheral blood, collected before pregnancy. The source is a female donor with multiple sclerosis, enrolled in a pregnancy study.

The chain joins TRBV10-2 to TRBJ2-5; 7 positions match TRBD2. Germline V CDR1 and CDR2: WSHSY, SAAADI. V shed 2 bases, J shed 1 base, and the junction held 7 bases outside the gene matches. This CDR3 region has 16 residues. CDR3 sequence (DNA): TGCGCCAGCAGTGAGGGGGGAGCGGGGCTCCAAGAGACCCAGTACTTC. Its translation: CASSEGGAGLQETQYF.

Here the CDR3 DNA reads TGTGCCTGGGCTAACGTCAGACAGATGAACACTGAAGCTTTCTTT. Translating it yields CAWANVRQMNTEAFF. The rearrangement joins TRBV30 to TRBJ1-1, with D possibly being TRBD1 (5 bases). The CDR3 is 15 amino acids. V was shortened by 5 bases and J by 0 bases, with 16 bases between the two germline ends. Per germline, CDR1 GTSNPN and CDR2 SVGIG (reference sequence).

This chain joins TRBV9 and TRBJ1-6; D gene unclear. The CDR3 has 16 residues. Trimming removed 2 bases at V and 0 bases at J, with 9 bases between. Germline-derived CDR1 and CDR2 are SGDLS and YYNGEE. In DNA form, the CDR3 reads TGTGCCAGCAGCGTCTCGGGGAGCTCCTATAATTCACCCCTCCACTTT. Amino acid sequence: CASSVSGSSYNSPLHF.

The chain uses TRBV29-1 and TRBJ1-1; D is unclear. This CDR3 has 13 residues. From germline, CDR1 is SQVTM and CDR2 ANQGSEA. V was trimmed by 8 bases and J by 2 bases, leaving 15 bases between them. The CDR3 here is CSTAPAINTEAFF. The CDR3 DNA reads as TGCAGCACCGCGCCCGCAATCAACACTGAAGCTTTCTTT.

V is TRBV15 and J is TRBJ2-3; D may be TRBD2 (6 bases). This CDR3 is built from 16 residues. The V and J ends lost 4 bases and 4 bases respectively, with 18 bases between them. CDR1 is LNHNV and CDR2 is YYDKDF in the germline V gene (reference sequence). CDR3 amino acids: CATSTRRGHPSDTQYF. The CDR3 region has the DNA TGTGCCACCAGCACGAGGCGGGGTCATCCCTCAGATACGCAGTATTTT.

V usage is TRBV11-3 and J usage is TRBJ2-1, with a possible D match to TRBD2 (6 bases). This CDR3 comprises 13 residues. Trimming removed 5 bases at V and 6 bases at J, with 11 bases between. Germline CDR1 SGHNT, CDR2 YENEEA. The CDR3 spells CASSILASNEQFF. The CDR3 DNA is TGTGCCAGCAGCATCCTAGCGTCCAATGAGCAGTTCTTC. Variable domain in full (rest from reference TRBV11-3 and TRBJ2-1): EAGVVQSPRYKIIEKKQPVAFWCNPISGHNTLYWYLQNLGQGPELLIRYENEEAVDDSQLPKDRFSAERLKGVDSTLKIQPAELGDSAVYLCASSILASNEQFFGPGTRLTVL.

CDR3 loop: CASSQEEGNTEAFF. The CDR3 region has the DNA TGCGCCAGCAGCCAAGAGGAGGGGAACACTGAAGCTTTCTTT. The genes are TRBV4-1 and TRBJ1-1, with unresolved D. Trimming cost V 0 bases and J 1 base, with 6 bases left between them. Germline V lookup: CDR1 MGHRA, CDR2 YSYEKL. The CDR3 sequence is 14 residues long.

The chain couples TRBV5-5 to TRBJ1-2, with D maybe TRBD1 (6 bases). Trimming pared 1 base from V and 5 bases from J, leaving 15 bases between. Germline V CDR1 and CDR2: SGHKS, YYEKEE (reference sequence). CDR3 size: 15 residues. The CDR3 region is CASSLLSGGAYGYTF. The CDR3 nucleotides read TGTGCCAGCAGCTTGTTATCCGGGGGGGCGTATGGCTACACCTTC.

The rearrangement links TRBV30 to TRBJ1-2; 7 bases fit TRBD1. The CDR3 sequence is 12 residues long. Germline V CDR1 and CDR2: GTSNPN, SVGIG (reference sequence). J lost 8 bases, V lost 7 bases, and 10 bases had no gene match. CDR3 in amino acids: CASQKGAQGYTF. In nucleotides, the CDR3 is TGTGCCTCCCAAAAGGGGGCACAGGGCTACACCTTC.

The chain recombines TRBV5-1 with TRBJ2-3, with 7 bases lining up with TRBD2. Germline values: CDR1 SGHRS, CDR2 YFSETQ. This CDR3 has 16 residues. Trimming at V came to 4 bases and at J to 0 bases, leaving 8 bases not matched to a gene. This chain's CDR3 is CASSGLAVISTDTQYF. The CDR3 nucleotides are TGCGCCAGCAGCGGGCTAGCGGTAATTAGCACAGATACGCAGTATTTT.

This chain joins TRBV7-8 and TRBJ1-5; possible D gene TRBD1, 6 bases. This CDR3 comprises 15 residues. Germline CDR1 reads SGHVS; CDR2 reads FQNEAQ. V shed 1 base and J shed 1 base, with 8 bases lying between them. CDR3 nucleotide sequence: TGTGCCAGCAGCTTAGGGACAGCGAGCAATCAGCCCCAGCATTTT. Its translation is CASSLGTASNQPQHF.